A selection of T cell receptor beta chains follows, all from one sample in a study of blood T cell repertoires in COVID-19. Sequencing was performed with immunoSEQ multiplex PCR; in TCRdb, only in-frame clones are kept and a portion is missing. This table holds 200,000 to 300,000 clones, about four fifths found once. The sample consisted of peripheral blood. The receptors were sampled from a young woman with acute or convalescent COVID-19. The CDR3 runs from the conserved cysteine through the conserved F or W. D genes are given only for firm matches. A clone size is listed for some rows: how often the clone was seen (once, few, many), or a class if it is expanded.

D gene	V gene	clone size	J gene	CDR3 DNA	CDR3 protein
TRBD1	TRBV11-1	-	TRBJ2-7	TGTGCCAGCAGCCCATGGGACAGGGTGGACGAGCAGTACTTC	CASSPWDRVDEQYF
TRBD2	TRBV5-6	-	TRBJ2-7	TGTGCCAGCAGCTGGGGACTAGCGGGTTTTGACGAGCAGTACTTC	CASSWGLAGFDEQYF
-	TRBV4-3	-	TRBJ2-3	TGCGCCAGCAGCCAAGTCATGCGGAGCACAGATACGCAGTATTTT	CASSQVMRSTDTQYF
-	TRBV4-3	few	TRBJ2-7	TGCGCCAGCAGCCAAGAGGGCCGCCAACAGGACGAGCAGTACTTC	CASSQEGRQQDEQYF
-	TRBV7-2	-	TRBJ2-5	TGTGCCAGCAGCTTAGTCGGGAGCTTGGAGACCCAGTACTTC	CASSLVGSLETQYF
TRBD2	TRBV6-2/TRBV6-3	once	TRBJ2-1	TGTGCCAGCAGTTACTCATGGGCGGGAGGGTTAGATGAGCAGTTCTTC	CASSYSWAGGLDEQFF
-	TRBV9	-	TRBJ2-1	TGTGCCAGCAGCCTTTCCTGGGGGGTGTACAATGAGCAGTTCTTC	CASSLSWGVYNEQFF
TRBD1	TRBV6-5	-	TRBJ2-1	TGTGCCAGCAACGACAGGGAAAATGAGCAGTTCTTC	CASNDRENEQFF
-	TRBV7-8	-	TRBJ2-7	TGTGCCAGCAGCACCAGGCACGCAGCTCTCTACGAGCAGTACTTC	CASSTRHAALYEQYF
-	TRBV12-5	-	TRBJ1-5	TGTGCTAGTGGTTCCAGTTATCAGCCCCAGCATTTT	CASGSSYQPQHF
-	TRBV19	-	TRBJ1-5	TGTGCCAGTAGTCGCGGGCAGCACAATCAGCCCCAGCATTTT	CASSRGQHNQPQHF
TRBD2	TRBV5-1	-	TRBJ2-3	TGCGCCAGCAGCCCAGAGCCCGGGAGGGGCACAGATACGCAGTATTTT	CASSPEPGRGTDTQYF
TRBD1	TRBV2	-	TRBJ2-2	TGTGCCAGCAGTGGCTACAGGGGTCGCACCGGGGAGCTGTTTTTT	CASSGYRGRTGELFF
-	TRBV4-3	-	TRBJ1-5	TGCGCCAGCAGCCAAGTGTACGGTAGCAATCAGCCCCAGCATTTT	CASSQVYGSNQPQHF
-	TRBV10-2	-	TRBJ2-3	TGCGCCAGCAGTCGACAGACCCCTAGCACAGATACGCAGTATTTT	CASSRQTPSTDTQYF
TRBD1	TRBV4-1	-	TRBJ2-3	TGCGCCAGCAGCCAAGGGACTGGGGGACAGGATACGCAGTATTTT	CASSQGTGGQDTQYF
TRBD2	TRBV7-6	-	TRBJ2-2	TGTGCCAGCAGTTTAGCGGGAGGGCTCACCGGGGAGCTGTTTTTT	CASSLAGGLTGELFF
TRBD2	TRBV7-2	-	TRBJ2-2	TGTGCCAGCAGCCCCCCGTGGGGTAGCGGGAGAGGCACCGGGGAGCTGTTTTTT	CASSPPWGSGRGTGELFF
TRBD1	TRBV3-1/TRBV3-2	-	TRBJ1-1	TGTGCCAGCTGGACAGGGACTGAAGCTTTCTTT	CASWTGTEAFF
TRBD1	TRBV5-1	-	TRBJ1-2	TGCGCCAGCAGCTTGCAGGGGGATAACTATGGCTACACCTTC	CASSLQGDNYGYTF
-	TRBV3-1/TRBV3-2	once	TRBJ2-7	TGTGCCAGCAGCCAATCCCACAGTACATACGAGCAGTACTTC	CASSQSHSTYEQYF
TRBD1	TRBV4-3	-	TRBJ1-4	TGCGCCAGCAGCACCCGGACAGGGAATGAAAAACTGTTTTTT	CASSTRTGNEKLFF
TRBD2	TRBV6-5	-	TRBJ2-5	TGTGCCAGCACTCGAACCCCCCGGGAGGTGGAGACCCAGTACTTC	CASTRTPREVETQYF
TRBD2	TRBV7-7	-	TRBJ2-1	TGTGCTAGCAGCCCGACCAGGACTAGCGGGAGCCTCCATGAGCAGTTCTTC	CASSPTRTSGSLHEQFF
TRBD1	TRBV23-1	-	TRBJ1-2	TGCGCCAGCAGTCAATCTCGGGACAGGGAGAACTATGGCTACACCTTC	CASSQSRDRENYGYTF
TRBD1	TRBV19	-	TRBJ2-1	TGTGCCAGTAGCAAGAGGGACAGGCAGAGCTCCTACAATGAGCAGTTCTTC	CASSKRDRQSSYNEQFF
-	TRBV15	-	TRBJ2-1	TGTGCCACCAGCAGAGATCTCCGGGAGATCCCCTACAATGAGCAGTTCTTC	CATSRDLREIPYNEQFF
-	TRBV19	few	TRBJ1-4	TGTGCCAGTAGCACCCAGGGTGCAACTAATGAAAAACTGTTTTTT	CASSTQGATNEKLFF
TRBD1	TRBV6-6	many	TRBJ2-5	TGTGCCAGCAGTCAGGGGGCGCGGCAAGAGACCCAGTACTTC	CASSQGARQETQYF
TRBD1	TRBV15	-	TRBJ2-5	TGTGCCACCAGCAGAGACGGTGGGACAGGGCGGGAGACCCAGTACTTC	CATSRDGGTGRETQYF
-	TRBV7-2	-	TRBJ1-2	TGTGCCAGCAGCTTATGGGCGACAGTCTATGGCTACACCTTC	CASSLWATVYGYTF
TRBD2	TRBV7-2	once	TRBJ2-1	TGTGCCAGCAGCTTAGCTGGACTAGCGGGGTTGTACAATGAGCAGTTCTTC	CASSLAGLAGLYNEQFF
TRBD2	TRBV2	-	TRBJ2-1	TGTGCCAGCAGAGCGGGACCAAACAATGAGCAGTTCTTC	CASRAGPNNEQFF
-	TRBV2	-	TRBJ2-1	TGTGCCAGCAGTGGGACTACCTACAATGAGCAGTTCTTC	CASSGTTYNEQFF
-	TRBV7-2	-	TRBJ1-3	TGTGCCAGCAGCCTGCGAGCGGGGGCAGGCGGAAACACCATATATTTT	CASSLRAGAGGNTIYF
-	TRBV12-3/TRBV12-4	-	TRBJ2-1	TGTGCCAGCAGTTTACGAGATGAGCAGTTCTTC	CASSLRDEQFF
-	TRBV13	-	TRBJ2-1	TGTGCCAGCAGCTTAGTCTATGAGCAGTTCTTC	CASSLVYEQFF
TRBD1	TRBV5-1	-	TRBJ2-5	TGCGCCAGCAGCCAGAGACAGGGGCAAGAGACCCAGTACTTC	CASSQRQGQETQYF
TRBD2	TRBV28	many	TRBJ2-2	TGTGCCAGCACCCTAGCGGGGGACGACTCCGGGGAGCTGTTTTTT	CASTLAGDDSGELFF
-	TRBV7-6	once	TRBJ2-3	TGTGCCAGCAGCTTAGTGGCGAGCGACACAGATACGCAGTATTTT	CASSLVASDTDTQYF
TRBD1	TRBV19	-	TRBJ1-1	TGTGCCAGTAGTATAGGAGGGACAGGGGGCACTGAAGCTTTCTTT	CASSIGGTGGTEAFF
-	TRBV29-1	-	TRBJ2-7	TGCAGCGTTGAAGGAGGACAGTTGGCAGCAGGTGAGCAGTACTTC	CSVEGGQLAAGEQYF
TRBD1	TRBV5-1	-	TRBJ1-4	TGCGCCAGCAGCCCTGGGACAGGGACGGAAAAACTGTTTTTT	CASSPGTGTEKLFF
-	TRBV7-8	-	TRBJ1-1	TGTGCCAGCAGCTTAGGGGCAGGGCTTGACACTGAAGCTTTCTTT	CASSLGAGLDTEAFF
-	TRBV2	-	TRBJ2-2	TGTGCCAGCATTCCAGGAGCGGGGAACACCGGGGAGCTGTTTTTT	CASIPGAGNTGELFF
-	TRBV2	once	TRBJ1-5	TGTGCCAGCAGTGTGTTCGAGGTCGTTGGGGGGGGAAATCAGCCCCAGCATTTT	CASSVFEVVGGGNQPQHF
TRBD2	TRBV7-9	-	TRBJ2-1	TGTGCCAGCTCTCCCAGGGAGTGGGAGGGCCCATACAATGAGCAGTTCTTC	CASSPREWEGPYNEQFF
TRBD1	TRBV4-3	-	TRBJ1-1	TGCGCCAGCAGCCCCGACAGGGGGAAGGCTGAAGCTTTCTTT	CASSPDRGKAEAFF
-	TRBV14	-	TRBJ2-7	TGTGCCAGCAGCGAAGAAGTCCCAGGGGCTTCCCTAAACTACGAGCAGTACTTC	CASSEEVPGASLNYEQYF